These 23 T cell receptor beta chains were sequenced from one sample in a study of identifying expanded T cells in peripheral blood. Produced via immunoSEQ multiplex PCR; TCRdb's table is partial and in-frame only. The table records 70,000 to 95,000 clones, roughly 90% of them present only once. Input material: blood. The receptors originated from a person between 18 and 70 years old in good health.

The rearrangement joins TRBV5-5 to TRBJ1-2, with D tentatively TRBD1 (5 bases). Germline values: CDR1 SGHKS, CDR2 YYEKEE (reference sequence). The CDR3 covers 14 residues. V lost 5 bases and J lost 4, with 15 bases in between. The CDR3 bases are TGTGCCAGCAGTTTCCAGGGATACGGCTATGGCTACACCTTC. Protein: CASSFQGYGYGYTF.

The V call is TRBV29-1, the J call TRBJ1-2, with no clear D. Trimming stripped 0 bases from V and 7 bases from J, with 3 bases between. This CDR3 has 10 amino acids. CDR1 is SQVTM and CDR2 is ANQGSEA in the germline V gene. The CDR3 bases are TGCAGCGTTGAAGAAGTTGGCTACACCTTC. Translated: CSVEEVGYTF.

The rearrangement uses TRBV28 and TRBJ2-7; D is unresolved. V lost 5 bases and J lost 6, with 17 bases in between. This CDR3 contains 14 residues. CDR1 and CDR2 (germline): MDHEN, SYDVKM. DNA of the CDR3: TGTGCCAGCAGTCAGAGCAGTATCCTACCCGAGCAGTACTTC. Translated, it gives CASSQSSILPEQYF.

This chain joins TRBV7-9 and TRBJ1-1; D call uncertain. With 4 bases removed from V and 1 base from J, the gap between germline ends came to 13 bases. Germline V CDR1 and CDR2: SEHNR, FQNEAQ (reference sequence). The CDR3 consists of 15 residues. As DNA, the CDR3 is TGTGCCAGCAGCTCGCTTGTGGGGAAGAACACTGAAGCTTTCTTT. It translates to CASSSLVGKNTEAFF.

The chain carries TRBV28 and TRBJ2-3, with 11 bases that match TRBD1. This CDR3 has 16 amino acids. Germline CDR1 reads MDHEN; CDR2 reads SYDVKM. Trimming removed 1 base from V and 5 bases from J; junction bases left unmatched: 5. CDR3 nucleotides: TGTGCCAGCAGTTTATTGGACAGGGGGCTCAGAGATACGCAGTATTTT. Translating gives CASSLLDRGLRDTQYF. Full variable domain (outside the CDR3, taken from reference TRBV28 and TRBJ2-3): DVKVTQSSRYLVKRTGEKVFLECVQDMDHENMFWYRQDPGLGLRLIYFSYDVKMKEKGDIPEGYSVSREKKERFSLILESASTNQTSMYLCASSLLDRGLRDTQYFGPGTRLTVL.

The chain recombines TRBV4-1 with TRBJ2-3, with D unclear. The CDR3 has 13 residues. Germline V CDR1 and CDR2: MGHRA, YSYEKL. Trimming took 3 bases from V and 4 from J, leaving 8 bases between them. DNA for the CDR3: TGCGCCAGCAGCCATTCTCTAGCAGATACGCAGTATTTT. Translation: CASSHSLADTQYF.

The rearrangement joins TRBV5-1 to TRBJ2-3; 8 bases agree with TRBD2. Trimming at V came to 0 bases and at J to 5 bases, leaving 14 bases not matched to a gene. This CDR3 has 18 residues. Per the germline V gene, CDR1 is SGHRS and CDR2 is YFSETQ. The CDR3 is CASSLESGGAGGLDTQYF. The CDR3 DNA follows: TGCGCCAGCAGCTTGGAGTCCGGGGGGGCCGGAGGTTTAGATACGCAGTATTTT.

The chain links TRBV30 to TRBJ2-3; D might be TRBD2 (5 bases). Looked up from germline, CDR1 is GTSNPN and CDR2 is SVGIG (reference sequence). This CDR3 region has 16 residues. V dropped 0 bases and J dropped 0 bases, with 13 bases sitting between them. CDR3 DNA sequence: TGTGCCTGGAGTGTACGGGTAGCGCCTAGCACAGATACGCAGTATTTT. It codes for CAWSVRVAPSTDTQYF.

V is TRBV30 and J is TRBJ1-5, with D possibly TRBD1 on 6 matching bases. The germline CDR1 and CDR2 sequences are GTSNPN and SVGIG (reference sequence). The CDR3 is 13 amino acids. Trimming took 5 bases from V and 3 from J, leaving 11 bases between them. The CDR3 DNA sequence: TGTGCCTGGGGGAACAGGGACAATCAGCCCCAGCATTTT. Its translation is CAWGNRDNQPQHF. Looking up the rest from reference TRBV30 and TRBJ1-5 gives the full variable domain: SQTIHQWPATLVQPVGSPLSLECTVEGTSNPNLYWYRQAAGRGLQLLFYSVGIGQISSEVPQNLSASRPQDRQFILSSKKLLLSDSGFYLCAWGNRDNQPQHFGDGTRLSIL.

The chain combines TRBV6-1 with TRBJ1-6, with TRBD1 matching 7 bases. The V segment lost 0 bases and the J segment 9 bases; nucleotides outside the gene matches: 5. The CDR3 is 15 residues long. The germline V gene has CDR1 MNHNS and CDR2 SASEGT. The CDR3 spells CASSEAEGGGSPLHF. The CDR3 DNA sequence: TGTGCCAGCAGTGAAGCCGAAGGGGGCGGTTCACCCCTCCACTTT.

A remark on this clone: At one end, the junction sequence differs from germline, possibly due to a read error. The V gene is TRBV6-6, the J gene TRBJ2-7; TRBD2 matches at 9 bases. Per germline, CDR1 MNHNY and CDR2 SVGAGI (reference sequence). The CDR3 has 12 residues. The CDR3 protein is CASSLGTSPPFF. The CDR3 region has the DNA TGTGCCAGCAGTCTGGGGACTAGCCCGCCGTTCTTC.

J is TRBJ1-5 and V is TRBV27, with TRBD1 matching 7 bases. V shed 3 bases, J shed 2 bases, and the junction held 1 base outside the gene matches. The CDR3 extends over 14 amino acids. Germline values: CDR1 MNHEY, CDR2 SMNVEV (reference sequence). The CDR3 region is CASSFGTGNQPQHF. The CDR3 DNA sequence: TGTGCCAGCAGTTTCGGGACAGGCAATCAGCCCCAGCATTTT.

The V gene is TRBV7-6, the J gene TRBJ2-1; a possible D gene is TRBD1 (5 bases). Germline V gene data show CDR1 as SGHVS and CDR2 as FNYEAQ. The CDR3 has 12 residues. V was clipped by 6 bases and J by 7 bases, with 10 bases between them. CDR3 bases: TGTGCCAGCAGAGGAAGGGGTAATGAGCAGTTCTTC. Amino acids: CASRGRGNEQFF. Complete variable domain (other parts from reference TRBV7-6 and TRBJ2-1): GAGVSQSPRYKVTKRGQDVALRCDPISGHVSLYWYRQALGQGPEFLTYFNYEAQQDKSGLPNDRFSAERPEGSISTLTIQRTEQRDSAMYRCASRGRGNEQFFGPGTRLTVL.

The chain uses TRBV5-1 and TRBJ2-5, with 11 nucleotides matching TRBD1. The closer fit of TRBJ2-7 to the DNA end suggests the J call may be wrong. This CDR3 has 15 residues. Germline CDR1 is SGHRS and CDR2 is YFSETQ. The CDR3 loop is CASSPSGTGGYEQYF. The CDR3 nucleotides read TGCGCCAGCAGCCCTAGCGGGACAGGGGGCTACGAGCAGTACTTC.

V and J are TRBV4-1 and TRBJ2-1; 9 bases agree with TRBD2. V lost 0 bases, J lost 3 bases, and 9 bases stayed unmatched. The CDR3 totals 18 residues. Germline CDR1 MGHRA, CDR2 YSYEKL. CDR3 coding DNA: TGCGCCAGCAGCCAAGATTTGGGGCTAGCGGGGCTCTACAATGAGCAGTTCTTC. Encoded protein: CASSQDLGLAGLYNEQFF.

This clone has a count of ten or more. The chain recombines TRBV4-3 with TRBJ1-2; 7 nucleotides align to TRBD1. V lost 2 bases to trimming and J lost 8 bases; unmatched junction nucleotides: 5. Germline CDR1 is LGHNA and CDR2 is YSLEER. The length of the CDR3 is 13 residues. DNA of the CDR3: TGCGCCAGCAGCCAAACAGGGGTCCGCGGCTACACCTTC. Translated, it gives CASSQTGVRGYTF.

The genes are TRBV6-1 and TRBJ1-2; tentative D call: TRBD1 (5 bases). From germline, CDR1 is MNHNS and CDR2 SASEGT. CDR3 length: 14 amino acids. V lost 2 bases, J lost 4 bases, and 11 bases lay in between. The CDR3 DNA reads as TGTGCCAGCAGTGAAAATTCAGGGTTCTATGGCTACACCTTC. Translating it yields CASSENSGFYGYTF.

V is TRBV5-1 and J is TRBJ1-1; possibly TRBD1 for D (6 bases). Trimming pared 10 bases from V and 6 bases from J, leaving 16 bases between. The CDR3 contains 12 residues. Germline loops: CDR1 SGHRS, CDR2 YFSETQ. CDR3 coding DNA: TGCGCCGACTGGACAGTCGGTGCTGAAGCTTTCTTT. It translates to CADWTVGAEAFF.

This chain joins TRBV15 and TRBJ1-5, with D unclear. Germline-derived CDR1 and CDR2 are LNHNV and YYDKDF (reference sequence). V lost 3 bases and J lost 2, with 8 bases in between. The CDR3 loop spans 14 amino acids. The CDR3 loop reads CATSRNLGNQPQHF. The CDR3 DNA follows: TGTGCCACCAGCAGGAACTTGGGCAATCAGCCCCAGCATTTT.

For the CDR3, the DNA is TGTGCCAGCAGCTTAGAAGGGACCCCCAAGCCCTACGAGCAGTACTTC. Protein sequence: CASSLEGTPKPYEQYF. This rearrangement joins TRBV11-2 to TRBJ2-7; D tentatively reads TRBD1 or TRBD2 (5 bases each). V was pared by 0 bases and J by 2 bases, with 14 bases between. Germline values: CDR1 SGHAT, CDR2 FQNNGV. The CDR3 sequence is 16 residues long.

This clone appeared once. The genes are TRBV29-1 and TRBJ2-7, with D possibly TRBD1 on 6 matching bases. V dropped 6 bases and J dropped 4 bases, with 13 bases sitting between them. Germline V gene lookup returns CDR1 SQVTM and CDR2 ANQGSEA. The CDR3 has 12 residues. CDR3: CSVGTRGYEQYF. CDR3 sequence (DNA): TGCAGCGTAGGGACAAGAGGTTACGAGCAGTACTTC.

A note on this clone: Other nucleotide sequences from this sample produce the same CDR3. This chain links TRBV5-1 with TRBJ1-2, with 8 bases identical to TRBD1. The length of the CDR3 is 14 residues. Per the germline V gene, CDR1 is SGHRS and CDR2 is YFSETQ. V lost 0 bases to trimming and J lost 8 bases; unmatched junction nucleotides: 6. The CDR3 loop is CASSLGQGAPGYTF. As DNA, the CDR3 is TGCGCCAGCAGCTTGGGGCAGGGGGCGCCGGGCTACACCTTC.

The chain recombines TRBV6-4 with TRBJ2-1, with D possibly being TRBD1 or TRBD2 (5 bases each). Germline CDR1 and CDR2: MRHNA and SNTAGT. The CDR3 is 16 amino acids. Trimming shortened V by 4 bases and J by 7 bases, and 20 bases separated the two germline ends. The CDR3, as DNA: TGTGCCAGCAGTGTACTGGACGGAGTCGGGGCTAATGAGCAGTTCTTC. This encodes CASSVLDGVGANEQFF.